Listed here are 32 T cell receptor beta chains from one sample, sequenced in a study of Graves' ophthalmopathy and Graves' hyperthyroidism. As the template, RNA transcripts were used to amplify TCR beta CDR3 regions. Investigators did first-round RT-PCR with HTBI primers, then second-round multiplex PCR. TCRdb reanalysed the multiplex PCR reads using MiXCR and keeps one entry per CDR3 protein. The sample contains 150,000 to 200,000 distinct CDR3 sequences, 35% to 50% of which appear only once. Sequencing used peripheral blood. These receptors originate from a man aged 30 to 45 with Graves' ophthalmopathy.

This clonotype was counted many times. V and J are TRBV18 and TRBJ1-2; the D is unclear. The CDR3 contains 14 residues. CDR1 and CDR2 (germline): KGHSH, LQKENI. V was pared by 3 bases and J by 4 bases, with 12 bases between. Here the CDR3 reads CASSPSVEIYGYTF. For the CDR3, the DNA is TGTGCCAGCTCACCCTCAGTGGAAATCTATGGCTACACCTTC.

This clonotype was seen repeatedly, ten times or more. The chain links TRBV28 to TRBJ1-3; 7 bases align to TRBD1. The CDR3 runs to 14 residues. CDR1 and CDR2 (germline): MDHEN, SYDVKM. V lost 6 bases and J lost 4; bases outside the gene matches: 6. The CDR3 sequence: CASRRDSLGNTIYF. The CDR3 DNA follows: TGTGCCAGCAGACGGGACAGCCTAGGAAACACCATATATTTT.

This clonotype was counted at least ten times. This sequence joins TRBV4-3 and TRBJ2-7; perhaps TRBD2 as D (5 bases). The CDR3 spans 15 residues. The germline gives CDR1 LGHNA, CDR2 YSLEER. V lost 0 bases and J lost 3, with 12 bases in between. In DNA form, the CDR3 reads TGCGCCAGCAGCCAAGAATACCCGGGGTACTACGAGCAGTACTTC. This sequence encodes CASSQEYPGYYEQYF.

This clonotype was found many times. This chain uses TRBV6-1 with TRBJ2-2, with TRBD2 identical over 13 bases. The CDR3 length is 15 residues. Germline V CDR1 and CDR2: MNHNS, SASEGT. Trimming took 6 bases from V and 7 from J; bases not matched to a gene: 5. For the CDR3, the DNA is TGTGCCAGCAGACTAGCGGGAGGGGTGGACGGGGAGCTGTTTTTT. Its protein product is CASRLAGGVDGELFF.

This clonotype was counted ten times or more. The genes are TRBV6-2 or TRBV6-3 and TRBJ2-7; 9 bases line up with TRBD2. Unmatched junction bases numbered 1, after V lost 2 bases and J lost 2 bases. CDR3 length: 14 amino acids. Germline V CDR1 and CDR2: MNHEY, SVGEGT. CDR3 loop: CASSYGGRAYEQYF. The CDR3 coding sequence is TGTGCCAGCAGTTACGGCGGGAGGGCCTACGAGCAGTACTTC.

This clonotype was counted ten times or more. The chain recombines TRBV6-2 or TRBV6-3 with TRBJ2-7, with 13 bases lining up with TRBD2. Germline V lookup: CDR1 MNHEY, CDR2 SVGEGT. The junction had 7 bases not matched to a gene; V was cut back by 4 bases and J by 4 bases. The CDR3 runs to 16 residues. Here the CDR3 reads CASSSPRTSGRYEQYF. As DNA, the CDR3 is TGTGCCAGCAGTTCCCCTCGGACTAGCGGGAGATACGAGCAGTACTTC.

This clonotype has only one observation. The CDR3 DNA reads as TGCGCCAGCAGCTTGATCTTCGAGGGACAACTGAACACTGAAGCTTTCTTT. It translates to CASSLIFEGQLNTEAFF. The chain joins TRBV5-1 to TRBJ1-1; possibly TRBD1 for D (6 bases). This CDR3 is built from 17 residues. Trimming shortened V by 1 base and J by 0 bases, and 16 bases separated the two germline ends. Germline V gene lookup returns CDR1 SGHRS and CDR2 YFSETQ.

This clonotype was seen repeatedly, ten times or more. The chain uses TRBV28 and TRBJ1-5; 7 bases align to TRBD1. The CDR3 sequence is 15 residues long. V shed 10 bases and J 2 bases; nucleotides not matched to a gene: 11. Germline values: CDR1 MDHEN, CDR2 SYDVKM. The CDR3 region is CATNSGGTGNQPQHF. The CDR3 DNA is TGTGCCACCAATTCAGGGGGAACCGGCAATCAGCCCCAGCATTTT.

This clonotype was seen many times. The chain carries TRBV6-5 and TRBJ2-5, with 9 bases matching TRBD2. V shed 0 bases, J shed 7 bases, and the junction held 15 bases outside the gene matches. Germline assignment: CDR1 MNHEY and CDR2 SVGAGI. CDR3 length equals 18 residues. The CDR3 loop is CASSYSPLDAGGPGTQYF. DNA for the CDR3: TGTGCCAGCAGTTACTCCCCCTTGGACGCGGGAGGGCCTGGGACCCAGTACTTC.

The V and J genes are TRBV6-1 and TRBJ1-5, with no clear D. Germline values: CDR1 MNHNS, CDR2 SASEGT. Trimming shortened V by 8 bases and J by 4 bases, and 15 bases separated the two germline ends. CDR3 length: 14 amino acids. CDR3 sequence (DNA): TGTGCCAGCCGCGGCGGTTCGGGGAATCAGCCCCAGCATTTT. Its protein product is CASRGGSGNQPQHF.

In this sample, this clonotype turned up many times. The V gene is TRBV30, the J gene TRBJ1-1, with unresolved D. Germline CDR1 is GTSNPN and CDR2 is SVGIG (reference sequence). With 0 bases removed from V and 1 base from J, the gap between germline ends came to 3 bases. The CDR3 is 12 amino acids. The CDR3 sequence: CAWSVGNTEAFF. The DNA for the CDR3 is TGTGCCTGGAGTGTTGGGAACACTGAAGCTTTCTTT.

This clonotype was found many times. The J gene is TRBJ2-4, the V gene TRBV29-1; unclear D gene. Trimming removed 3 bases from V and 7 bases from J, with 10 bases in between. The CDR3 has 12 amino acids. CDR1 SQVTM and CDR2 ANQGSEA come from the germline V gene. The CDR3: CSVEDQGNIQYF. In DNA, the CDR3 is TGCAGCGTTGAGGACCAAGGGAACATTCAGTACTTC.

As concerns this clonotype: Its ends do not fully match the called genes, so a read error is possible. This chain uses TRBV12-3 or TRBV12-4 with TRBJ1-1; D ambiguous. CDR3 length: 11 residues. CDR3 region: CASSLNSPDRF. DNA for the CDR3: TGTGCCAGCAGCCTAAATTCTCCCGACCGTTTT.

This clonotype occurred many times. The chain links TRBV6-2 or TRBV6-3 to TRBJ1-2; 7 bases are a match to TRBD1. The CDR3 length is 13 residues. CDR1 MNHEY and CDR2 SVGEGT come from the germline V gene. Trimming removed 6 bases from V and 6 bases from J; junction bases left unmatched: 7. The CDR3 coding sequence is TGTGCCAGCAGCCCTTCCAGGGGGAATGGCTACACCTTC. As protein: CASSPSRGNGYTF.

This clonotype came up many times. The chain links TRBV28 to TRBJ2-6; D uncertain. This CDR3 is 13 amino acids long. Between the trimmed V and J ends, which lost 6 bases and 0 bases, there was a span of 3 bases. In germline, CDR1 is MDHEN, CDR2 SYDVKM. The CDR3 here is CASSNSGANVLTF. CDR3 bases: TGTGCCAGCAGCAACTCTGGGGCCAACGTCCTGACTTTC.

The V call is TRBV6-2 or TRBV6-3, the J call TRBJ1-2, with D unclear. This CDR3 comprises 11 residues. V dropped 2 bases and J dropped 6 bases, with 4 bases sitting between them. Germline V lookup: CDR1 MNHEY, CDR2 SVGEGT. CDR3 amino acids: CASSYTHGYTF. DNA for the CDR3: TGTGCCAGCAGTTACACTCATGGCTACACCTTC.

The table lists this clonotype with many counts. The chain recombines TRBV12-3 or TRBV12-4 with TRBJ2-5; D perhaps matches TRBD2 (5 bases). The V end lost 6 bases, the J end lost 3 bases, and 14 bases lay between the germline ends. CDR3 size: 14 residues. The DNA of the CDR3 is TGTGCCAGCAGGCCTAGGACTGGAGAAGAGACCCAGTACTTC. This gives the protein CASRPRTGEETQYF.

This clonotype has only a few counts. V and J are TRBV12-3 or TRBV12-4 and TRBJ1-2, with D uncertain. This CDR3 is built from 12 residues. The V and J ends lost 3 bases and 2 bases respectively, with 4 bases between them. The CDR3 region is CASSLQNYGYTF. In DNA form, the CDR3 reads TGTGCCAGCAGTTTGCAGAACTATGGCTACACCTTC.

This clonotype showed up many times. The chain combines TRBV20-1 with TRBJ2-7, with 12 bases identical to TRBD2. This CDR3 comprises 16 residues. Trimming at V came to 3 bases and at J to 0 bases, leaving 6 bases not matched to a gene. Germline assignment: CDR1 DFQATT and CDR2 SNEGSKA (reference sequence). The CDR3 sequence is CSARWTSGVSSYEQYF. Here the CDR3 DNA reads TGCAGTGCTAGGTGGACTAGCGGGGTGAGCTCCTACGAGCAGTACTTC.

This clonotype has ten or more counts. The chain employs TRBV30 and TRBJ2-7; 9 bases are shared with TRBD2. The CDR3 is made up of 15 amino acids. From germline, CDR1 is GTSNPN and CDR2 SVGIG (reference sequence). The ends lost 2 bases at V and 5 bases at J; junction bases unmatched: 10. This CDR3 is CAWSLAGASNHEQYF. In DNA form, the CDR3 reads TGTGCCTGGAGTTTAGCGGGAGCTTCTAACCACGAGCAGTACTTC.

This clonotype was recorded once. The V call is TRBV7-2, the J call TRBJ2-5, with TRBD2 identical over 7 bases. V shed 4 bases, J shed 5 bases, and the junction held 7 bases outside the gene matches. The CDR3 covers 14 residues. Germline loops: CDR1 SGHTA, CDR2 FQGNSA. CDR3 sequence reads: CASSSRLAGETQYF. CDR3 bases: TGTGCCAGCAGCTCACGACTAGCCGGTGAGACCCAGTACTTC.

This clonotype was counted only a few times. CDR3 protein: CASSLAMGTSGYEQYF. CDR3 DNA sequence: TGCGCCAGCAGCTTGGCCATGGGGACTAGCGGTTACGAGCAGTACTTC. This chain connects TRBV5-1 to TRBJ2-7; 11 bases agree with TRBD2. The CDR3 has 16 residues. CDR1 is SGHRS and CDR2 is YFSETQ in the germline V gene. With V trimmed by 0 bases and J by 4 bases, 6 bases remained unmatched.

This clonotype was recorded at least ten times. The V call is TRBV5-1, the J call TRBJ2-7; tentatively, D is TRBD2 (6 bases). CDR1 is SGHRS, CDR2 YFSETQ, per germline. The CDR3 length is 14 residues. V lost 0 bases and J 6 bases, leaving 13 bases between the germline ends. CDR3 coding DNA: TGCGCCAGCAGCTTGGCTGGGGGGTATTCCGAGCAGTACTTC. Residues: CASSLAGGYSEQYF.

At least ten counts were recorded for this clonotype. The chain carries TRBV29-1 and TRBJ1-3, with TRBD1 as a possible D gene (5 bases). The germline CDR1 and CDR2 sequences are SQVTM and ANQGSEA. CDR3 length: 14 residues. Trimming pared 8 bases from V and 0 bases from J, leaving 14 bases between. DNA of the CDR3: TGCAGCATCGGGGGGTCCAACTCTGGAAACACCATATATTTT. Translated, it gives CSIGGSNSGNTIYF.

This clonotype was seen ten or more times. The chain couples TRBV6-2 or TRBV6-3 to TRBJ1-1, with 12 positions matching TRBD1. From germline, CDR1 is MNHEY and CDR2 SVGEGT. V was pared by 0 bases and J by 7 bases, with 3 bases of the junction left unmatched. The CDR3 totals 15 residues. The CDR3 DNA sequence: TGTGCCAGCAGTTACTCGGGGACAGGGGGCATTGAAGCTTTCTTT. Residues: CASSYSGTGGIEAFF.

The chain couples TRBV15 to TRBJ2-7; TRBD2 might be the D (5 bases). V dropped 0 bases and J dropped 5 bases, with 11 bases sitting between them. This CDR3 comprises 14 residues. Germline V lookup: CDR1 LNHNV, CDR2 YYDKDF (reference sequence). In nucleotides, the CDR3 is TGTGCCACCAGCAGAGATATCGGGAACCACGAGCAGTACTTC. As protein: CATSRDIGNHEQYF.

This clonotype was counted at least ten times. The chain combines TRBV12-3 or TRBV12-4 with TRBJ2-7; no firm D call. The CDR3 is made up of 14 amino acids. V gave up 6 bases and J gave up 1 base, with 13 bases separating them. The CDR3 sequence is CASRVSVRSYEQYF. CDR3 sequence (DNA): TGTGCCAGCAGGGTCTCCGTACGGTCCTACGAGCAGTACTTC.

V gene TRBV12-3 or TRBV12-4 combines with J gene TRBJ2-5; TRBD2 matches 7 bases. The CDR3 is 12 amino acids. V lost 7 bases and J lost 5; bases outside the gene matches: 4. The CDR3 sequence is CASTGGYETQYF. The DNA for the CDR3 is TGTGCCAGCACCGGGGGGTACGAGACCCAGTACTTC.

CDR3 amino acids: CASSRTSGSFSSYEQYF. Written as DNA, the CDR3 is TGTGCCAGCAGCCGGACTAGCGGGAGTTTCAGCTCCTACGAGCAGTACTTC. V usage is TRBV6-2 or TRBV6-3 and J usage is TRBJ2-7; 13 bases line up with TRBD2. Trimming cost V 6 bases and J 0 bases; bases outside gene matches: 8. The V gene's germline CDR1 is MNHEY and CDR2 SVGEGT. This CDR3 spans 17 amino acids.

This clonotype was recorded a few times. The chain is built from TRBV12-3 or TRBV12-4 and TRBJ1-5; D possibly corresponds to TRBD1 (6 bases). V was trimmed by 4 bases and J by 2 bases, leaving 12 bases between them. CDR3 length: 15 amino acids. This CDR3 is CASSSNREGNQPQHF. The CDR3 coding sequence is TGTGCCAGCAGTTCTAACAGGGAGGGCAATCAGCCCCAGCATTTT.

This clonotype was seen at least ten times. CDR3 in amino acids: CAWTGSTAFF. The CDR3 nucleotides read TGTGCCTGGACGGGGTCGACAGCTTTCTTT. The J gene is TRBJ1-1, the V gene TRBV30; D not certain. This CDR3 is built from 10 residues. Between the trimmed V and J ends, which lost 4 bases and 10 bases, there was a span of 10 bases. Per the germline V gene, CDR1 is GTSNPN and CDR2 is SVGIG (reference sequence).

This clonotype showed up many times. The chain carries TRBV27 and TRBJ2-7; D perhaps matches TRBD1 (6 bases). Germline CDR1 and CDR2: MNHEY and SMNVEV (reference sequence). V was cut by 3 bases and J by 1 base, with 10 bases left in between. The CDR3 loop spans 14 amino acids. The CDR3: CASSLYRASYEQYF. The CDR3 coding sequence is TGTGCCAGCAGTTTGTACAGGGCTTCCTACGAGCAGTACTTC.